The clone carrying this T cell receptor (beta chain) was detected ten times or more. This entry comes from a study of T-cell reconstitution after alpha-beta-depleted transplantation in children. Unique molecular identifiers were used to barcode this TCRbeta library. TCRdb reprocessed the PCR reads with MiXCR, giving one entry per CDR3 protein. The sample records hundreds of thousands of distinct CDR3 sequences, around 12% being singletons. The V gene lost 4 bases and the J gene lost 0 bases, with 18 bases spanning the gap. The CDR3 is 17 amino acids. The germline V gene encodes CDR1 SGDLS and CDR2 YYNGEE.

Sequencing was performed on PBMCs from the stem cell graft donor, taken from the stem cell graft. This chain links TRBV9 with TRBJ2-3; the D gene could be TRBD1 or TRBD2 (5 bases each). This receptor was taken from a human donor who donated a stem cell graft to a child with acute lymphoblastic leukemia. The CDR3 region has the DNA TGTGCCAGCAGCCCCGATGCTAGGGGACGCAGCACAGATACGCAGTATTTT. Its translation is CASSPDARGRSTDTQYF.